This TCR beta chain came from a study of blood T cell repertoires in COVID-19. The CDR3 is made up of 14 amino acids. The V and J ends lost 1 base and 4 bases, in that order; junction bases with no gene match: 3. Germline loops: CDR1 LGHDT, CDR2 YNNKEL (reference sequence). Method: immunoSEQ multiplex PCR; TCRdb's copy keeps in-frame clones and lacks some. This sample has 200,000 to 250,000 clones, with more than 75% found just once. The chain links TRBV3-1 (or the pseudogene TRBV3-2) to TRBJ1-2; 7 nucleotides match TRBD1. The sample comprised peripheral blood. This receptor was obtained from a human donor in a cohort sampled during active COVID-19. The CDR3 coding sequence is TGTGCCAGCAGCCAAGGACAGGGCAGCTATGGCTACACCTTC. This encodes CASSQGQGSYGYTF.